Following are 16 T cell receptor beta chains from one sample sequenced in a study of T-cell reconstitution after alpha-beta-depleted transplantation in children (dated by TCRdb to the mid-2010s). The treatment or condition label, read with the paper, signifies: allogeneic hematopoietic cell transplantation with graft depleted of TCRalphabeta T cells and CD19 B cells. Library preparation employed PCR. The data were produced on an Illumina HiSeq 2500. TCR library preparation used molecular barcoding, with unique molecular identifiers applied to normalize quantification of the TCRbeta repertoire. Starting from the raw public reads, TCRdb applied fastp trimming at Q25, assembled clones with MiXCR and retained in-frame beta chains. Merged by CDR3 protein, the rows form single entries marked with the most common genes and DNA. The sample table records some 200,000 distinct CDR3 sequences; around 9.9% of these occur just once. The top ten clonotypes cover approximately 28% of the sample.

This specimen was PBMCs, taken before TCRalphabeta/CD19-depleted stem cell transplant. These receptors were collected from a child less than two years old with acute myeloid leukemia, due to receive a stem cell transplant.

There are many counts of this clonotype. This sequence joins TRBV27 and TRBJ2-1; D gene ambiguous. Deletions cut 3 bases from V and 6 bases from J, with 12 bases between. This CDR3 has 14 amino acids. Germline lookup yields CDR1 MNHEY and CDR2 SMNVEV (reference sequence). The CDR3, as DNA: TGTGCCAGCAGTTTTCAGTCGTCTCGCAATGAGCAGTTCTTC. It yields the protein CASSFQSSRNEQFF.

This clonotype was observed at least ten times. CDR3 coding DNA: TGTGCCAGCAGCCAACAGGGGACAGATACGCAGTATTTT. It specifies CASSQQGTDTQYF. This chain connects TRBV3-1 to TRBJ2-3; perhaps TRBD1 as D (6 bases). Per the germline V gene, CDR1 is LGHDT and CDR2 is YNNKEL (reference sequence). Trimming cost V 2 bases and J 3 bases, with 6 bases left between them. The CDR3 runs 13 residues.

This clonotype was recorded many times. The chain carries TRBV12-3 or TRBV12-4 and TRBJ2-5; D may be TRBD1 (6 bases). Trimming stripped 8 bases from V and 5 bases from J, with 12 bases between. The CDR3 has 12 amino acids. The DNA for the CDR3 is TGTGCCAGCCAGGGGCCGAGTGAGACCCAGTACTTC. Translating it yields CASQGPSETQYF.

This clonotype came up many times. The rearrangement uses TRBV9 and TRBJ2-1; perhaps TRBD2 as D (6 bases). The germline V gene has CDR1 SGDLS and CDR2 YYNGEE. CDR3 size: 13 residues. V was trimmed by 3 bases and J by 6 bases, leaving 10 bases between them. In DNA, the CDR3 is TGTGCCAGCAGCGGACTAGTTATCAATGAGCAGTTCTTC. It yields the protein CASSGLVINEQFF.

There are many counts of this clonotype. The chain couples TRBV4-2 to TRBJ2-5; tentatively, D is TRBD2 (6 bases). V dropped 1 base and J dropped 2 bases, with 11 bases sitting between them. CDR1 LGHNA and CDR2 YNFKEQ come from the germline V gene. CDR3 length: 15 amino acids. CDR3 coding DNA: TGTGCCAGCAGCCAAGCCCGGGACTCGCAAGAGACCCAGTACTTC. Translation gives CASSQARDSQETQYF.

The rearrangement joins TRBV2 to TRBJ2-5; D gene unclear. V was trimmed by 1 base and J by 2 bases, leaving 8 bases between them. CDR1 and CDR2 (germline): SNHLY, FYNNEI. This CDR3 comprises 14 residues. CDR3 in DNA: TGTGCCAGCAGTGAAGATTGGATTCAAGAGACCCAGTACTTC. It codes for CASSEDWIQETQYF.

V and J are TRBV12-3 or TRBV12-4 and TRBJ1-4; D uncertain. The V and J ends lost 6 bases and 4 bases respectively, with 15 bases between them. The CDR3 consists of 15 residues. The CDR3 loop is CASSLRDLHNEKLFF. The DNA for the CDR3 is TGTGCCAGCAGCTTAAGGGATCTCCATAATGAAAAACTGTTTTTT.

This clonotype has at least ten counts. The chain is built from TRBV28 and TRBJ2-7; TRBD2 matches 9 bases. The CDR3 loop spans 15 amino acids. V dropped 5 bases and J dropped 2; count of bases not matched to a gene: 7. Germline V gene data show CDR1 as MDHEN and CDR2 as SYDVKM. The CDR3 DNA follows: TGTGCCAGCAGTCTACGACTAGCGGCGACCTACGAGCAGTACTTC. This sequence encodes CASSLRLAATYEQYF. Full variable domain (outside the CDR3, taken from reference TRBV28 and TRBJ2-7): DVKVTQSSRYLVKRTGEKVFLECVQDMDHENMFWYRQDPGLGLRLIYFSYDVKMKEKGDIPEGYSVSREKKERFSLILESASTNQTSMYLCASSLRLAATYEQYFGPGTRLTVT.

For the CDR3, the DNA is TGTGCCAGCAGTTCCTACAGGGGAGAGACCCAGTACTTC. Translating it yields CASSSYRGETQYF. J is TRBJ2-5 and V is TRBV12-3 or TRBV12-4; TRBD1 agrees at 7 bases. The CDR3 spans 13 residues. J gave up 4 bases and V 4 bases, and 3 bases lay outside the gene matches.

In its sample, this clonotype was seen many times. This rearrangement joins TRBV29-1 to TRBJ1-1, with D possibly TRBD1 on 5 matching bases. The CDR3 extends over 13 amino acids. Germline CDR1 and CDR2: SQVTM and ANQGSEA. Trimming removed 7 bases from V and 1 base from J, with 13 bases in between. The DNA for the CDR3 is TGCAGCGGGGGGAGAACTGGGAACACTGAAGCTTTCTTT. Translation gives CSGGRTGNTEAFF.

This clonotype was recorded at least ten times. The V and J genes are TRBV5-1 and TRBJ2-7; 8 nucleotides line up with TRBD1. J gave up 1 base and V 1 base, and 4 bases lay outside the gene matches. The CDR3 consists of 15 residues. CDR1 is SGHRS, CDR2 YFSETQ, per germline. This CDR3 is CASSLSGQGSYEQYF. CDR3 nucleotide sequence: TGCGCCAGCAGCTTGTCTGGACAGGGTTCCTACGAGCAGTACTTC.

In its sample, this clonotype was seen a few times. The CDR3 protein is CASRTGGIGELFF. CDR3 bases: TGTGCCAGCAGGACAGGGGGGATCGGGGAGCTGTTTTTT. The rearrangement links TRBV21-1 to TRBJ2-2; TRBD1 is the table's D call, not checked against the DNA. TRBV21-1 is a pseudogene segment. CDR3 size: 13 residues.

Many counts were recorded for this clonotype. The chain employs TRBV6-2 or TRBV6-3 and TRBJ1-6; tentatively, D is TRBD1 (6 bases). Trimming removed 6 bases at V and 2 bases at J, with 14 bases between. The CDR3 extends over 16 amino acids. Germline assignment: CDR1 MNHEY and CDR2 SVGEGT. The CDR3, as DNA: TGTGCCAGCAGACCTGGGGGCCTTACCTATAATTCACCCCTCCACTTT. Its translation: CASRPGGLTYNSPLHF.

This clonotype appeared a few times. This rearrangement joins TRBV5-1 to TRBJ2-7, with TRBD1 matching over 9 bases. Germline-derived CDR1 and CDR2 are SGHRS and YFSETQ. The V segment lost 4 bases and the J segment 5 bases; nucleotides outside the gene matches: 10. The CDR3 is made up of 15 amino acids. The CDR3 bases are TGCGCCAGCAGCCCAACCGGGACAGGGAGGAACGAGCAGTACTTC. This encodes CASSPTGTGRNEQYF.

In this sample, this clonotype turned up many times. V usage is TRBV7-2 and J usage is TRBJ2-5; 8 nucleotides align to TRBD2. Germline CDR1 and CDR2: SGHTA and FQGNSA. The V and J ends lost 2 bases and 2 bases, in that order; junction bases with no gene match: 7. CDR3 size: 16 residues. CDR3 bases: TGTGCCAGCAGCTTATTAGGTAGCGGGAATCAAGAGACCCAGTACTTC. Translating gives CASSLLGSGNQETQYF.

This clonotype was seen ten or more times. The V gene is TRBV25-1, the J gene TRBJ2-7; 9 bases align to TRBD2. The germline V gene encodes CDR1 MGHDK and CDR2 SYGVNS. This CDR3 is 16 amino acids long. J lost 4 bases, V lost 3 bases, and 10 bases had no gene match. The DNA for the CDR3 is TGTGCCAGCAGTGACCATAGCGGGAGAGACCGTTACGAGCAGTACTTC. Amino acid sequence: CASSDHSGRDRYEQYF.